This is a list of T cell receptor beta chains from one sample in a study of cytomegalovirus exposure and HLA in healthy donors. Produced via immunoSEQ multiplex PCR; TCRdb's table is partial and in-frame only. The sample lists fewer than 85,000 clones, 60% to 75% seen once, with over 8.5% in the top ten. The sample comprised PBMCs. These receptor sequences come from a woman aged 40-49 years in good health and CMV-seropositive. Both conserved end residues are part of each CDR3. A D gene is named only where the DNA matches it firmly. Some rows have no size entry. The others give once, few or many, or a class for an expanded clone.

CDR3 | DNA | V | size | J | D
CASSEFGSNQPQHF | TGCGCCAGCAGTGAGTTCGGTAGCAATCAGCCCCAGCATTTT | TRBV10-2 | - | TRBJ1-5 | -
CSAFRTGDYYGYTF | TGCAGCGCCTTCAGGACAGGGGATTACTATGGCTACACCTTC | TRBV29-1 | - | TRBJ1-2 | TRBD1
CASSQDFRGTGPKQYF | TGCGCCAGCAGCCAGGACTTTAGGGGAACAGGGCCGAAGCAGTACTTC | TRBV4-1 | - | TRBJ2-7 | -
CASSRQGNEQYF | TGTGCCAGCAGTCGACAGGGAAACGAGCAGTACTTC | TRBV28 | - | TRBJ2-7 | TRBD1
CASRSGQSPNYGYTF | TGTGCCAGCAGATCCGGACAGTCCCCTAACTATGGCTACACCTTC | TRBV6-5 | - | TRBJ1-2 | -
CASRALAGRGDTQYF | TGTGCCAGCAGGGCACTAGCGGGAAGGGGGGATACGCAGTATTTT | TRBV6-5 | - | TRBJ2-3 | TRBD2
CASSLAGTGTNQPQHF | TGTGCCAGCAGCTTAGCGGGGACAGGGACCAATCAGCCCCAGCATTTT | TRBV7-9 | few | TRBJ1-5 | TRBD1
CASRQSDRGVTDTQYF | TGTGCCAGCAGGCAAAGTGACAGGGGTGTCACAGATACGCAGTATTTT | TRBV27 | few | TRBJ2-3 | TRBD1
CASSLRQGAGANVLTF | TGTGCCAGCAGCTTGAGACAGGGGGCTGGGGCCAACGTCCTGACTTTC | TRBV7-2 | - | TRBJ2-6 | TRBD1
CASSLLQGSTEAFF | TGTGCCAGCAGCTTGTTACAGGGTTCGACTGAAGCTTTCTTT | TRBV7-8 | - | TRBJ1-1 | -
CASMGQPESEQYF | TGTGCCAGTATGGGACAGCCCGAAAGTGAGCAGTACTTC | TRBV5-4 | once | TRBJ2-5 | TRBD1
CASSLGQGGEKLFF | TGCGCCAGCAGCCTGGGACAGGGAGGTGAAAAACTGTTTTTT | TRBV5-1 | - | TRBJ1-4 | TRBD1
CASSSGRRGGEKTQYF | TGTGCCAGCAGTTCAGGGCGCCGGGGGGGGGAAAAGACCCAGTACTTC | TRBV28 | - | TRBJ2-5 | TRBD2
CASSYSSRSNSPLHF | TGTGCCAGCAGTTACTCGTCCAGGTCTAATTCACCCCTCCACTTT | TRBV6-5 | - | TRBJ1-6 | -
CASTKAGDSYEQYF | TGTGCCAGCACAAAAGCGGGAGACTCCTACGAGCAGTACTTC | TRBV27 | - | TRBJ2-7 | TRBD2
CASSRNMNTEAFF | TGCGCCAGCAGCAGAAACATGAACACTGAAGCTTTCTTT | TRBV5-1 | - | TRBJ1-1 | -
CASTKLLAGVRYTQYF | TGTGCCAGCACAAAGCTCCTAGCGGGAGTGAGGTATACGCAGTATTTT | TRBV5-6 | - | TRBJ2-3 | TRBD2
CASSETASYEQYF | TGTGCCAGCAGTGAAACAGCATCCTACGAGCAGTACTTC | TRBV2 | - | TRBJ2-7 | -
CASAGDTDTQYF | TGTGCCTCCGCGGGGGACACAGATACGCAGTATTTT | TRBV6-1 | once | TRBJ2-3 | TRBD2
CASTVQGTDTQYF | TGTGCCAGCACCGTACAGGGGACAGATACGCAGTATTTT | TRBV2 | - | TRBJ2-3 | TRBD1
CASSQVGGYQNTEAFF | TGCGCCAGCAGCCAAGTTGGAGGGTATCAGAACACTGAAGCTTTCTTT | TRBV4-1 | - | TRBJ1-1 | -
CSSSLVSGEQYF | TGTTCCAGCAGCTTAGTCTCCGGGGAGCAGTACTTC | TRBV7-2 | few | TRBJ2-7 | -
CASSPRGGREKTGELFF | TGTGCCAGCAGCCCCCGCGGGGGCAGGGAGAAGACCGGGGAGCTGTTTTTT | TRBV7-9 | - | TRBJ2-2 | -
CASRTGTGSWDTQYF | TGTGCCAGTAGGACTGGGACAGGGTCATGGGATACGCAGTATTTT | TRBV19 | few | TRBJ2-3 | TRBD1
CATSRGAWTSGPTQETQYF | TGTGCCACCAGCAGAGGAGCTTGGACTAGCGGGCCGACCCAAGAGACCCAGTACTTC | TRBV15 | once | TRBJ2-5 | TRBD2
CASSGQDFTGELFF | TGTGCCAGTAGTGGACAGGACTTCACCGGGGAGCTGTTTTTT | TRBV19 | - | TRBJ2-2 | TRBD1
CASSLRGAGTGELFF | TGTGCCAGCAGCCTTCGGGGGGCGGGGACCGGGGAGCTGTTTTTT | TRBV6-6 | - | TRBJ2-2 | -
CASSGDRGLGGYTF | TGCGCCAGCAGCGGCGACAGGGGGCTCGGTGGCTACACCTTC | TRBV5-1 | - | TRBJ1-2 | TRBD1
CSVEDRSGPNYGYPF | TGCAGCGTTGAAGATAGGAGTGGCCCTAACTATGGCTACCCCTTC | TRBV29-1 | - | TRBJ1-2 | -
CASSHLGVDEQFF | TGTGCCAGCAGCCATTTAGGGGTTGATGAGCAGTTCTTC | TRBV4-2 | - | TRBJ2-1 | -
CASSQERSGRNEETQYF | TGTGCCAGCAGCCAAGAACGTAGCGGGAGGAACGAAGAGACCCAGTACTTC | TRBV4-2 | - | TRBJ2-5 | TRBD2
CASSLGGVDQPQHF | TGTGCCAGCAGCTTAGGGGGGGTGGATCAGCCCCAGCATTTT | TRBV7-9 | few | TRBJ1-5 | -
CATSRDRNSNQPQHF | TGTGCCACCAGCAGAGATCGTAATAGCAATCAGCCCCAGCATTTT | TRBV15 | - | TRBJ1-5 | -
CATSRAGGAGNTIYF | TGTGCCACCAGCAGAGCCGGGGGTGCAGGAAACACCATATATTTT | TRBV15 | - | TRBJ1-3 | -
CASSSGLVLGEQFF | TGTGCCAGCAGCTCGGGACTAGTTTTGGGTGAGCAGTTCTTC | TRBV7-2 | - | TRBJ2-1 | TRBD2
CASSILQGAGELFF | TGTGCCAGTAGTATATTACAGGGGGCCGGGGAGCTGTTTTTT | TRBV19 | - | TRBJ2-2 | TRBD1
CASDKADTQYF | TGTGCCTCCGACAAAGCAGATACGCAGTATTTT | TRBV30 | - | TRBJ2-3 | -
CATSPQGALGYGYTF | TGTGCCACCAGCCCACAGGGGGCGCTTGGCTATGGCTACACCTTC | TRBV15 | - | TRBJ1-2 | TRBD1
CASIQGALNTEAFF | TGTGCCAGCATCCAGGGGGCTCTGAACACTGAAGCTTTCTTT | TRBV28 | once | TRBJ1-1 | TRBD1
CALAGLAGVYEQYF | TGTGCCCTCGCAGGACTAGCGGGAGTCTACGAGCAGTACTTC | TRBV30 | few | TRBJ2-7 | TRBD2
CASSSRQVSNQPQHF | TGTGCCAGCAGCTCCCGACAGGTTTCCAATCAGCCCCAGCATTTT | TRBV6-6 | - | TRBJ1-5 | -
CASSMGQGVRMNTEAFF | TGTGCCAGTAGTATGGGACAGGGTGTTAGAATGAACACTGAAGCTTTCTTT | TRBV19 | - | TRBJ1-1 | TRBD1
CASSESRRGTGNQPQHF | TGTGCCAGCAGTGAGTCCCGCAGGGGGACTGGCAATCAGCCCCAGCATTTT | TRBV6-1 | - | TRBJ1-5 | TRBD1
CASSSRAGGYTF | TGTGCCAGCAGCTCCCGTGCGGGTGGCTACACCTTC | TRBV7-6 | - | TRBJ1-2 | -
CASTHAGNDEQYF | TGTGCCAGCACCCACGCAGGGAACGACGAGCAGTACTTC | TRBV6-5 | medium-sized | TRBJ2-7 | -
CASSHPGQGAFTEAFF | TGCGCCAGCAGCCACCCAGGACAGGGGGCATTTACTGAAGCTTTCTTT | TRBV4-3 | once | TRBJ1-1 | TRBD1